The present entry profiles one TCR beta chain with its context. Its antigen is unidentified. This entry is derived from a study of T cell responses to AZD1222 COVID-19 vaccine. For the study at large: Second doses were pooled across both intervals (about 4 or about 12 weeks).

Whole-study results and caveats: At 160-218 and 743-854, vaccine-associated CD4 TCRs were dominant, and they spanned spike. Every sample of the repertoires postdated the peak T cell response. Baseline seropositivity occurred in only six AZD1222 recipients.

V dropped 1 base and J dropped 6 bases, with 13 bases sitting between them. Looked up from germline, CDR1 is SGHVS and CDR2 is FQNEAQ. The CDR3 runs 15 residues. TCRdb's copy holds only in-frame clones and misses some; the assay was immunoSEQ multiplex PCR. The sample yields about 54,000 clones, 70% to 90% seen once. This specimen was peripheral blood, taken on day 0 of AZD1222 vaccination. The chain joins TRBV7-8 to TRBJ1-5, with D uncertain. This TCR came from an adult in good health. CDR3 loop: CASSLGPTGVQPQHF. The CDR3 DNA reads as TGTGCCAGCAGCTTAGGGCCGACCGGCGTTCAGCCCCAGCATTTT. The whole variable domain, filled in from reference TRBV7-8 and TRBJ1-5, reads GAGVSQSPRYKVAKRGQDVALRCDPISGHVSLFWYQQALGQGPEFLTYFQNEAQLDKSGLPSDRFFAERPEGSVSTLKIQRTQQEDSAVYLCASSLGPTGVQPQHFGDGTRLSIL.